The clone carrying this T cell receptor (beta chain) is a singleton in its sample. Its antigen is undetermined. Nominal health characterized the donors when sampled, though unrecorded immune exposures were likely. Primers included in the PCR were 60 Vbeta and 13 Jbeta primers. The data were produced by immunoSEQ multiplex PCR, yet TCRdb's version contains in-frame clones alone and is incomplete. The sample lists over 100,000 clones, around nine tenths occurring once. These data originate in a study of cytomegalovirus exposure and HLA in healthy donors. Study conclusions and caveats: Analysis was carried out at a later point, and it linked a missense DCLRE1C variant to TCR beta V- and J-gene trimming. DRB1 showed the most TCR associations and HLA-C the fewest in a later analysis, as rates varied by HLA locus.

Sequencing was performed on PBMCs. This sequence originates from a young woman in good health and CMV-seronegative.

The CDR3 coding sequence is TGTGCCAGCAGTTCCCCGGGTAGCCCGGCAGATACGCAGTATTTT. It specifies CASSSPGSPADTQYF. The V and J genes are TRBV28 and TRBJ2-3, with D uncertain. The length of the CDR3 is 15 residues. V was clipped by 4 bases and J by 4 bases, with 15 bases between them. From germline, CDR1 is MDHEN and CDR2 SYDVKM.